The T cell receptor beta chain under discussion was sequenced for a study of CD8+ T cells in alopecia areata (dated by TCRdb to the late 2010s). With regard to the full study: High-throughput TCRbeta sequencing was used to examine T cell clonal expansion in alopecia areata in both the C3H/HeJ mouse model and human patients. The RNA source kit depended on sample type: the PAXgene miRNA kit for fixed scalp, the miRNeasy kit for PBMCs, and the RNeasy kit for mouse skin. immunoSEQ multiplex PCR using 35 Vbeta forward primers and 13 Jbeta reverse primers was used to amplify TCRbeta CDR3 regions. Scalp clonality was compared among normal scalp (n=4), patchy alopecia areata scalp (n=8), and alopecia totalis/universalis scalp (n=8). On the human side, TCRbeta sequencing was run on scalp tissue and on sorted CD4+ and CD8+ peripheral blood T cells from healthy controls and from alopecia areata patients with either patchy or totalis/universalis disease. General conclusions and limits of the study: Resident alphabeta T cells in normal human skin are also sequenced, complicating scalp TCR repertoire analysis, unlike mouse skin dominated by gammadelta T cells. Shared TCR sequences between patients were less evident than in mice, which may be partly attributable to HLA diversity in the patient population. Compared with normal scalp, lesional scalp had higher clonality and more expanded CD8+ clones, particularly in alopecia totalis/universalis, a pattern that suggests antigenic drive.

The library was prepared using the immunoSEQ multiplex PCR assay. RNA was extracted from all samples and reverse transcribed into cDNA as template for TCR sequencing. SuperScript III was used for first-strand cDNA synthesis, primed with a 2:1 mix of oligo-dT and random hexamers. A synthetic immune receptor repertoire was used to measure amplification bias, and any remaining bias was corrected computationally. On the study's bioinformatics: After raw reads were preprocessed to remove errors, the CDR3 was defined following IMGT conventions as running from the conserved cysteine to phenylalanine. To get clonality, Shannon entropy was normalized by log2 of the number of productive unique TCRs and the result was subtracted from 1. Whether scalp clones were CD4 or CD8 was inferred by matching scalp TCRbeta sequences against CD4 and CD8 repertoires sorted from blood. The clones in this table, taken by TCRdb from immuneACCESS, are in-frame only. Not every clone is retained; where verified, under half of the shortfall comes from an unresolved V gene, and the cause of the rest is unknown. D and trimming come from the DNA, and the V and J calls and clone size come from that table. The sample includes 120,000 or so clones, with around 48% observed a single time. The top ten clones comprise more than 9% of the sample.

V lost 5 bases and J lost 0 bases; the stretch between them is 11 bases long. The CDR3 goes from the cysteine to the phenylalanine over 13 residues. Only the CDR3 DNA stays, 39 bases, in frame from base 1. Per the germline V gene, SQVTM is the CDR1 and ANQGSEA is the CDR2. The table lists this clone with a few counts. Its target antigen remains unknown. Qualities for individual bases were not recorded, and no much larger clone is one base off. Lesional scalp punch biopsies and peripheral blood were obtained from alopecia areata patients. After PBMCs were isolated by density centrifugation and stained for CD3, CD4 and CD8, a FACSAria was used to sort CD4+ and CD8+ T cells. Alopecia areata patients who were not treated were recruited through a multicenter biomarker study. For about 5 biomarker-study patients, blood CD8+ T cells were further sorted into NKG2D-low and NKG2D-high fractions.

The sequence derives from a human donor with alopecia areata. Source material: NKG2D-low CD8+ T cells sorted from blood. The cell subset or site label for this specimen denotes: sorted CD8+ NKG2D-low blood T cells. The rearrangement combines TRBV29-1 with TRBJ2-7; the D gene is possibly TRBD1 or TRBD2, each agreeing over 5 bases. The bases are TGCAGCGTTCGGGACGGATACTCCTACGAGCAGTACTTC. This gives the protein CSVRDGYSYEQYF.